Listed below are T cell receptor beta chains from one sample, sequenced in a study of blood T cell repertoires in COVID-19. Measured with immunoSEQ multiplex PCR; TCRdb has only the in-frame clones, and not every one. The profile shows 200,000 to 300,000 clones, 87% of them singletons. What was sequenced was peripheral blood. These receptors were collected from a woman between 40 and 50 years old who had recovered from COVID-19. The CDR3 runs from the conserved cysteine through the conserved F or W. D genes are given only for firm matches. The listing skips clone size in some rows; elsewhere it reads once, few, many or a size class.

size	V	D	J	DNA	CDR3
-	TRBV9	TRBD2	TRBJ2-1	TGTGCCAGCAGCGTAGGGAGTAGCGGGGGGGGACACAATGAGCAGTTCTTC	CASSVGSSGGGHNEQFF
-	TRBV6-6	-	TRBJ1-2	TGTGCCAGCAGTCCACAGGGATTTGGCTATGGCTACACCTTC	CASSPQGFGYGYTF
-	TRBV7-2	-	TRBJ1-1	TGTGCCAGCAGCTTAGCGGGGGGGAGGGGTACTGAAGCTTTCTTT	CASSLAGGRGTEAFF
-	TRBV2	-	TRBJ1-3	TGTGCCAGCAGTGAAATCGGTCGGTCTGGAAACACCATATATTTT	CASSEIGRSGNTIYF
-	TRBV27	-	TRBJ2-2	TGTGCCAGCAGTTTAGGGGCCGGGGGGCTAACCGGGGAGCTGTTTTTT	CASSLGAGGLTGELFF
-	TRBV2	-	TRBJ1-1	TGTGCCAGCAGTCTGGGGGGTTGGGGGTTGAACACTGAAGCTTTCTTT	CASSLGGWGLNTEAFF
-	TRBV5-6	-	TRBJ2-3	TGTGCCAGCAGCTTGAGCGCCGGAGCAGATACGCAGTATTTT	CASSLSAGADTQYF
-	TRBV7-2	TRBD2	TRBJ2-7	TGTGCCAGCAGCTTAGTCACCACTAGCGCAGGGTGGGACTTC	CASSLVTTSAGWDF
-	TRBV6-5	TRBD1	TRBJ1-1	TGTGCCAGCAGCTCGGGACAGGGTTCAGCTGAAGCTTTCTTT	CASSSGQGSAEAFF
-	TRBV5-1	-	TRBJ1-2	TGCGCCAGCAGCTTATATACGGGTCTGGAAACAACCAACTATGGCTACACCTTC	CASSLYTGLETTNYGYTF
-	TRBV10-3	-	TRBJ1-5	TGTGCCATCAGTGGCAGGGAAGGACAGCCCCAGCATTTT	CAISGREGQPQHF
few	TRBV6-6	-	TRBJ1-1	TGTGCCAGCAGTTTATTAGAGAACACTGAAGCTTTCTTT	CASSLLENTEAFF
-	TRBV20-1	-	TRBJ1-2	TGCAGTGCTAGTAACCTCCAGGGGCCCGGCTACACCTTC	CSASNLQGPGYTF
-	TRBV6-1	-	TRBJ2-2	TGTGCCAGCAGTGAAGGCCTCGGGGTTTACACCGGGGAGCTGTTTTTT	CASSEGLGVYTGELFF
-	TRBV30	TRBD1	TRBJ2-5	TGTGCCTGGAGTCGGACAGGGGGCAGGGAGACCCAGTACTTC	CAWSRTGGRETQYF
-	TRBV5-5	TRBD1	TRBJ2-1	TGTGCCAGCAGCTATGGACAGGGGGCGGTCGATGAGCAGTTCTTC	CASSYGQGAVDEQFF
-	TRBV13	TRBD1	TRBJ1-3	TGTGCCAGCAGCTTTCAGACAGGGGCCGGCGGAAACACCATATATTTT	CASSFQTGAGGNTIYF
-	TRBV2	TRBD1	TRBJ2-7	TGTGCCAGCGAGGGGGCTGGCTACGAGCAGTACTTC	CASEGAGYEQYF
once	TRBV11-3	-	TRBJ2-3	TGTGCCAGCAGCGTAACTACAGGGACAGATACGCAGTATTTT	CASSVTTGTDTQYF
once	TRBV10-1	-	TRBJ2-3	TGCGCCAGCATCCTCGAGACAGCCCCCCTAGGCACAGATACGCAGTATTTT	CASILETAPLGTDTQYF
-	TRBV5-5	-	TRBJ1-2	TGTGCCAGCAGCCCGACTGGGCCAGGGGACCTCTATGGCTACACCTTC	CASSPTGPGDLYGYTF
-	TRBV4-3	TRBD2	TRBJ2-3	TGCGCCAGCAGCCAGGAGGGACTAGCGGGGGATAGAGAAGATACGCAGTATTTT	CASSQEGLAGDREDTQYF
-	TRBV6-5	TRBD1	TRBJ1-1	TGTGCCAGCAGAAGGACAGGGACGAACACTGAAGCTTTCTTT	CASRRTGTNTEAFF
-	TRBV30	-	TRBJ1-3	TGTGCCTGGGGGGACTACCTGGGAAACACCATATATTTT	CAWGDYLGNTIYF
-	TRBV2	TRBD1	TRBJ1-1	TGTGCCAGCAATGACAGGGGGCAATATGAAGCTTTCTTT	CASNDRGQYEAFF
few	TRBV7-6	-	TRBJ2-7	TGTGCCAGCAGCTTAGCTCCGCCAGGAGGGAGAGAGCAGTACTTC	CASSLAPPGGREQYF
-	TRBV2	-	TRBJ2-3	TGTGCCAGCTTGAGGGAGCGGGTGAGCACAGATACGCAGTATTTT	CASLRERVSTDTQYF
few	TRBV9	TRBD2	TRBJ2-3	TGTGCCAGCTCACATGCGGGGGGGACAGATACGCAGTATTTT	CASSHAGGTDTQYF
-	TRBV9	TRBD1	TRBJ1-2	TGTGCCAGCAGCGTAGGGACAGGGGGCTACTATGGCTACACCTTC	CASSVGTGGYYGYTF
-	TRBV5-6	-	TRBJ1-2	TGTGCCAGCAGCCTTCCCGGGATAGGAATCCGAATGGGCTACACCTTC	CASSLPGIGIRMGYTF
-	TRBV7-6	-	TRBJ2-3	TGTGCCAGCCGCCCGGGGGACGGGAGCACAGATACGCAGTATTTT	CASRPGDGSTDTQYF
-	TRBV5-6	TRBD1	TRBJ2-1	TGTGCCAGTACGAACCGGGACAGGGGGTATAGTGAGCAGTTCTTC	CASTNRDRGYSEQFF
-	TRBV5-4	TRBD2	TRBJ2-2	TGTGCCAGCAGCTTGGGCGGGGGGTCGAACACCGGGGAGCTGTTTTTT	CASSLGGGSNTGELFF
-	TRBV2	TRBD1	TRBJ1-1	TGTGCCAGCACAAACAGGGGGGGAGACACTGAAGCTTTCTTT	CASTNRGGDTEAFF
-	TRBV18	-	TRBJ2-5	TGTGCCAGCTCACCACAAGTATCCGGGGACTCCCAGTACTTC	CASSPQVSGDSQYF
once	TRBV3-1/TRBV3-2	TRBD1	TRBJ2-7	TGTGCCAGCAGCCAAGGCGTCCGCGACAGGGTCTTCTCCACCTACGAGCAGTACTTC	CASSQGVRDRVFSTYEQYF
-	TRBV19	-	TRBJ1-2	TGTGCCAGTTATGAGGCCGCAGTCCCGTCCAGCTACACCTTC	CASYEAAVPSSYTF
-	TRBV2	TRBD1	TRBJ1-4	TGTGCCAGCAGTGGGGCAGGGGGGAATGAAAAACTGTTTTTT	CASSGAGGNEKLFF
few	TRBV2	-	TRBJ2-3	TGTGCCAGCAGCTACACAGATACGCAGTATTTT	CASSYTDTQYF
-	TRBV18	-	TRBJ1-6	TGTGCCAGCTCACCCTCGACAGCTTCAAATTCACCCCTCCACTTT	CASSPSTASNSPLHF
-	TRBV6-5	TRBD1	TRBJ1-2	TGTGCCAGCAGTCTAAGACAGGGTGCTGGCTACACCTTC	CASSLRQGAGYTF
once	TRBV18	TRBD1	TRBJ1-1	TGTGCCAGCTCACCATGGGGACAGGTAGCGAAATCTAACACTGAAGCTTTCTTT	CASSPWGQVAKSNTEAFF
-	TRBV7-9	-	TRBJ2-5	TGTGCCAGCAGCTGGGACAACATAGAGACCCAGTACTTC	CASSWDNIETQYF
-	TRBV6-5	TRBD2	TRBJ2-5	TGTGCCAGCAGCCAACGCCTAGCGGGGGGCCATCCGTACTTC	CASSQRLAGGHPYF
-	TRBV5-1	-	TRBJ2-2	TGCGCCCGCTCAAGGGGGGGGGTGAACACCGGGGAGCTGTTTTTT	CARSRGGVNTGELFF
-	TRBV5-1	-	TRBJ2-3	TGCGCCAGCGGCGGTGGGAGCACAGATACGCAGTATTTT	CASGGGSTDTQYF
-	TRBV5-5	TRBD2	TRBJ2-6	TGTGCCAGCTCTCCGGCGGGGAGGGCCGGGGCCAACGTCCTGACTTTC	CASSPAGRAGANVLTF
-	TRBV21-1	-	TRBJ1-1	TGTGCCAGCAGCGTCAGGGGCACTGAAGCTTTCTTT	CASSVRGTEAFF
few	TRBV13	TRBD1	TRBJ1-2	TGTGCCAGCAGCTTACAGGGGGCGTCCTGGGGCTACACCTTC	CASSLQGASWGYTF
-	TRBV7-9	TRBD1	TRBJ1-2	TGTGCCAGCAGACGCCCTCACAGGGGGCGCAGCTATGGCTACACCTTC	CASRRPHRGRSYGYTF
-	TRBV4-1	-	TRBJ1-2	TGCGCCAGCAGCTCCCGTGGCGGATCTAACTATGGCTACACCTTC	CASSSRGGSNYGYTF
once	TRBV19	-	TRBJ1-1	TGTGCCAGTAGTATAGATCGGGAGAACACTGAAGCTTTCTTT	CASSIDRENTEAFF
-	TRBV12-3/TRBV12-4	-	TRBJ1-3	TGTGCCAGCAGTTCTATTATGGGAAACACCATATATTTT	CASSSIMGNTIYF
few	TRBV5-6	TRBD1	TRBJ2-5	TGTGCCAGCAGCCCCGGGACAGGGGGAGAGACCCAGTACTTC	CASSPGTGGETQYF
-	TRBV18	TRBD2	TRBJ2-2	TGTGCCAGCTCACCACCGGGGGGGACGGCCACCGGGGAGCTGTTTTTT	CASSPPGGTATGELFF
few	TRBV6-4	TRBD1	TRBJ1-2	TGTGCCAGCAGTGGGACAGGGGGCAGTGGCTACACCTTC	CASSGTGGSGYTF
-	TRBV5-4	-	TRBJ1-1	TGTGCCAGCAGCTTGGGGGCGAACACTGAAGCTTTCTTT	CASSLGANTEAFF
-	TRBV30	TRBD1	TRBJ1-2	TGTGCCTGGAGTGTGACAGGGGGCCTCGCCCCTTATGGCTACACCTTC	CAWSVTGGLAPYGYTF
-	TRBV5-5	-	TRBJ2-5	TGTGCCAGCAGCTTGGTAGGGGCGTCCCTTCAAGAGACCCAGTACTTC	CASSLVGASLQETQYF
-	TRBV9	-	TRBJ1-2	TGTGCCAGCAGCCCCTCCGACAGGATCTATGGCTACACCTTC	CASSPSDRIYGYTF